The clone carrying this T cell receptor beta chain has just one count. The sample originates from a study of blood T cell repertoires in COVID-19. Sequencing used immunoSEQ multiplex PCR; TCRdb keeps in-frame clones, though not all of them. Seen here are about 310,000 clones, nearly 90% observed once, and the top ten hold roughly a tenth. The length of the CDR3 is 16 residues. The J segment lost 4 bases and the V segment lost 3 bases, leaving 9 bases of the junction unmatched. From germline, CDR1 is LNHDA and CDR2 SQIVND (reference sequence). This chain uses TRBV19 with TRBJ2-3; TRBD2 matches at 8 bases. Specimen: PBMCs or T cells enriched from blood (not recorded which). This receptor was taken from a woman in her twenties or thirties who had recovered from COVID-19. CDR3 DNA sequence: TGTGCCAGTAGTATCCCACTCCGGGAGGGTTCAGATACGCAGTATTTT. It is translated as CASSIPLREGSDTQYF.